The 19 T cell receptor beta chains in this list originate from one sample, sequenced in a study of blood T cells in healthy people across ages. Primers used in a second PCR of about 6 to 11 cycles were a sample-barcoded 5' primer and a J-beta primer mix. One entry per CDR3 protein results from TCRdb running MiXCR on the 5' RACE reads. The table includes approximately 780,000 distinct CDR3 sequences, roughly 24% detected once. The same sample was also studied in work on T cells of mothers and their children.

Sequenced: blood. These receptors all stem from a boy aged 10-17 years in good health.

The chain combines TRBV27 with TRBJ2-5; 9 bases are shared with TRBD2. V lost 5 bases to trimming and J lost 5 bases; unmatched junction nucleotides: 9. The CDR3 is 15 amino acids. In germline, CDR1 is MNHEY, CDR2 SMNVEV (reference sequence). CDR3 DNA sequence: TGTGCCAGCAGTCCTTCTCCTAGCGGGGTTGAGACCCAGTACTTC. Its protein product is CASSPSPSGVETQYF.

This clonotype was seen more than once but under ten times. The rearrangement uses TRBV5-6 and TRBJ2-7; 8 nucleotides agree with TRBD2. Near its end, the DNA agrees better with TRBJ2-1, so the J call may be wrong. This CDR3 is 15 amino acids long. The germline V gene encodes CDR1 SGHDT and CDR2 YYEEEE. CDR3 residues: CASSHGLAAYNEQFF. Written as DNA, the CDR3 is TGTGCCAGCAGCCACGGACTAGCCGCCTACAATGAGCAGTTCTTC.

V and J are TRBV28 and TRBJ1-2, with 10 bases fitting TRBD1. V was pared by 4 bases and J by 3 bases, with 8 bases of the junction left unmatched. The CDR3 contains 16 residues. Per the germline V gene, CDR1 is MDHEN and CDR2 is SYDVKM. The DNA for the CDR3 is TGTGCCAGCAGTTCAACGACAGGGGGCTTTCACTATGGCTACACCTTC. It is translated as CASSSTTGGFHYGYTF.

J is TRBJ1-2 and V is TRBV11-2, with D hard to call. CDR1 and CDR2 from the germline V gene are SGHAT and FQNNGV. The CDR3 length is 17 residues. Between the trimmed V and J ends, which lost 4 bases and 1 base, there was a span of 19 bases. CDR3 sequence: CASSSTRGQLRNYGYTF. The CDR3 DNA reads as TGTGCCAGCAGCTCTACCCGCGGGCAGCTACGTAACTATGGCTACACCTTC.

The chain carries TRBV29-1 and TRBJ2-3; D not certain. The CDR3 consists of 12 residues. Germline CDR1 SQVTM, CDR2 ANQGSEA. Trimming shortened V by 7 bases and J by 6 bases, and 14 bases separated the two germline ends. The CDR3 loop is CSGVYSMDTQYF. CDR3 in DNA: TGCAGCGGCGTCTACAGCATGGATACGCAGTATTTT.

The J gene is TRBJ2-5, the V gene TRBV24-1; 11 bases agree with TRBD1. The J call may be mistaken, given a closer DNA end match to TRBJ2-7. Germline CDR1 is KGHDR and CDR2 is SFDVKD. The CDR3 extends over 14 amino acids. As DNA, the CDR3 is TGTGCCACCAGTGATCCCGGGACAGGGGGCGAGCAGTACTTC. Translated, it gives CATSDPGTGGEQYF.

The chain links TRBV20-1 to TRBJ1-3; D unclear. The CDR3 sequence is 15 residues long. V lost 0 bases, J lost 0 bases, and 9 bases lay in between. CDR1 is DFQATT, CDR2 SNEGSKA, per germline (reference sequence). The CDR3 sequence: CSARDLRTSGNTIYF. The CDR3 bases are TGCAGTGCTAGAGATCTCCGCACCTCTGGAAACACCATATATTTT.

This clonotype has at least ten counts. The chain links TRBV4-1 to TRBJ2-1; D possibly uses TRBD1 or TRBD2 (5 bases each). The germline V gene encodes CDR1 MGHRA and CDR2 YSYEKL. Trimming removed 1 base from V and 10 bases from J, with 8 bases in between. The length of the CDR3 is 12 residues. CDR3: CASSQGGREQFF. The CDR3 DNA follows: TGCGCCAGCAGCCAAGGGGGGAGAGAGCAGTTCTTC.

The chain couples TRBV7-8 to TRBJ2-1; D is undetermined. The J call could be wrong; TRBJ2-7 is a better fit for the DNA end. Germline CDR1 and CDR2: SGHVS and FQNEAQ. The CDR3 contains 14 residues. The CDR3 DNA reads TGTGCCAGCAGCTTAGCGCCCTACCGGTACGAGCAGTACTTC. Amino acids: CASSLAPYRYEQYF.

This clonotype was counted between two and nine times. This chain links TRBV3-1 with TRBJ2-6; no definite D call. CDR3 length equals 14 residues. Germline V lookup: CDR1 LGHDT, CDR2 YNNKEL (reference sequence). The V end was cut by 4 bases, the J end by 2 bases, with 6 bases between. Written as DNA, the CDR3 is TGTGCCAGCAGCCCGACAACTGGGGCCAACGTCCTGACTTTC. It translates to CASSPTTGANVLTF.

V and J are TRBV20-1 and TRBJ2-1; 8 nucleotides line up with TRBD2. The last part of the DNA fits TRBJ2-7 better; the J call may be wrong. The germline V gene encodes CDR1 DFQATT and CDR2 SNEGSKA (reference sequence). CDR3 length: 14 amino acids. The DNA for the CDR3 is TGCAGTGCTAGGGCTAGCGGGCGCACCTACGAGCAGTACTTC. Translated: CSARASGRTYEQYF.

The gene calls are TRBV7-9 and TRBJ2-1, with D hard to call. This CDR3 has 13 amino acids. Trimming removed 1 base from V and 11 bases from J, with 12 bases in between. CDR1 and CDR2 (germline): SEHNR, FQNEAQ (reference sequence). DNA of the CDR3: TGTGCCAGCAGCTTAGAGGCCAATCTTAAGCAGTTCTTC. Translation: CASSLEANLKQFF.

This chain links TRBV11-1 with TRBJ2-7; TRBD1 agrees at 10 bases. CDR1 and CDR2 from the germline V gene are SGHAT and FQDESV (reference sequence). With 5 bases clipped from V and 3 bases from J, the junction kept 1 base outside the gene matches. The CDR3 has 13 amino acids. The CDR3 DNA is TGTGCCAGCAGCGACAGGGGGCACTACGAGCAGTACTTC. Translation: CASSDRGHYEQYF.

The chain is built from TRBV7-9 and TRBJ2-1, with 7 bases lining up with TRBD2. The germline CDR1 and CDR2 sequences are SEHNR and FQNEAQ (reference sequence). V was pared by 7 bases and J by 3 bases, with 9 bases of the junction left unmatched. This CDR3 comprises 15 residues. CDR3 nucleotide sequence: TGTGCCAGCAATTCCGGGGGGACCTTCTACAATGAGCAGTTCTTC. The encoded protein is CASNSGGTFYNEQFF.

The chain employs TRBV7-8 and TRBJ2-5; possible D gene TRBD1, 6 bases. The better agreement between TRBJ2-1 and the DNA end casts doubt on the J call. Germline CDR1 reads SGHVS; CDR2 reads FQNEAQ. The CDR3 has 16 amino acids. CDR3 nucleotide sequence: TGTGCCAGCAGCGTGAGCTGGGGGCCTGACTACAATGAGCAGTTCTTC. This encodes CASSVSWGPDYNEQFF.

The chain carries TRBV5-1 and TRBJ2-2; D is unclear. The V gene's germline CDR1 is SGHRS and CDR2 YFSETQ. This CDR3 has 13 residues. V lost 3 bases and J 9 bases, leaving 12 bases between the germline ends. CDR3 protein: CASSYGRNRELFF. DNA of the CDR3: TGCGCCAGCAGCTACGGGCGCAACCGGGAGCTGTTTTTT.

This clonotype was recorded a few times. The chain joins TRBV6-5 to TRBJ1-1; TRBD1 is a possible D gene (5 bases). The V end lost 0 bases, the J end lost 3 bases, and 11 bases lay between the germline ends. The CDR3 consists of 15 residues. Germline V gene data show CDR1 as MNHEY and CDR2 as SVGAGI. CDR3 amino acids: CASSYSGQAYTEAFF. CDR3 DNA sequence: TGTGCCAGCAGTTACTCGGGGCAGGCCTACACTGAAGCTTTCTTT.

This clonotype was counted between two and nine times. The V and J genes are TRBV5-1 and TRBJ2-7, with D hard to call. CDR1 is SGHRS and CDR2 is YFSETQ in the germline V gene. This CDR3 contains 14 residues. V lost 0 bases, J lost 5 bases, and 12 bases lay in between. As DNA, the CDR3 is TGCGCCAGCAGCTTGGACCAGGTTCCTAACGAGCAGTACTTC. As protein: CASSLDQVPNEQYF.

This clonotype was seen only once. The rearrangement uses TRBV6-5 and TRBJ1-6; TRBD1 is a possible D gene (5 bases). Trimming stripped 2 bases from V and 7 bases from J, with 24 bases between. The CDR3 extends over 19 amino acids. Germline assignment: CDR1 MNHEY and CDR2 SVGAGI. DNA for the CDR3: TGTGCCAGCAGTTACCGGTCAAGGGGCCCCAGATCCTTAAATTCACCCCTCCACTTT. The encoded protein is CASSYRSRGPRSLNSPLHF.